This entry features one TCR beta chain sequence. Its antigen is not identified. Germline V gene data show CDR1 as MDHEN and CDR2 as SYDVKM. Deletions cut 5 bases from V and 3 bases from J, with 4 bases between. The CDR3 spans 11 residues. The data are from a study of cytomegalovirus exposure and HLA in healthy donors. With 60 Vbeta and 13 Jbeta primers, the PCR was carried out. Some clones are missing from TCRdb's copy, which holds only in-frame ones; the method was immunoSEQ multiplex PCR. Found here are about 59,000 clones, roughly 75% of them singletons; the top ten hold 6.8%. Study-level findings and limits: In a later analysis, V- and J-gene trimming of beta chains associated with a DCLRE1C missense variant, replicated independently. Clonal expansion, a later analysis showed, was greater in HLA-associated TCR beta chains than in equally common others.

The rearrangement joins TRBV28 to TRBJ1-2; D gene unclear. The sequencing input was PBMCs. This sequence was found in a man aged 25-40 years in good health and CMV-seropositive. The CDR3 spells CASSPHYGYTF. The CDR3 DNA reads TGTGCCAGCAGTCCTCACTATGGCTACACCTTC.